The rows below give T cell receptor beta chains drawn from one sample of a study of response to subunit inactivated influenza vaccine. Each CDR3 protein gets one entry after TCRdb re-called the RT-PCR reads with MiXCR. This sample has roughly 540,000 distinct CDR3 sequences, with 20% to 25% found just once. The sample was also reused in another study, on T cells expressing NK-cell markers.

Specimen: CD4+ T cells sorted from PBMCs, collected about 12 days after vaccination. The receptors shown here come from a man aged 50 to 59 who received an inactivated influenza vaccine. CDR3s include the opening cysteine and the closing phenylalanine or tryptophan. The order of the fields is J gene, clone size, V gene, D gene, CDR3 DNA, CDR3 protein. D genes are given only for firm matches. Size is stated for part of the rows, as once, few or many counts, or as a class when the clone is expanded.

J gene: TRBJ2-1; clone size: few; V gene: TRBV20-1; D gene: TRBD2; CDR3 DNA: TGCAGTGCCAGTGAAGCGGGAGGGCCGACGAATGAGCAGTTCTTC; CDR3 protein: CSASEAGGPTNEQFF
J gene: TRBJ2-1; clone size: -; V gene: TRBV7-2; D gene: TRBD2; CDR3 DNA: TGTGCCAGCAGCTTGGCAGCGGGGGCGTCCTACAATGAGCAGTTCTTC; CDR3 protein: CASSLAAGASYNEQFF
J gene: TRBJ2-5; clone size: few; V gene: TRBV15; D gene: -; CDR3 DNA: TGTGCCACCAGCAGAGACTTTAGGCCTCGAGAGACCCAGTACTTC; CDR3 protein: CATSRDFRPRETQYF
J gene: TRBJ2-5; clone size: -; V gene: TRBV11-2; D gene: -; CDR3 DNA: TGTGCCAGCAGCACAGACCGGGACTTTAAAGAGACCCAGTACTTC; CDR3 protein: CASSTDRDFKETQYF
J gene: TRBJ2-1; clone size: few; V gene: TRBV9; D gene: -; CDR3 DNA: TGTGCCAGCAGCGTAGCTCGGCAGGGAACCTACAATGAGCAGTTCTTC; CDR3 protein: CASSVARQGTYNEQFF
J gene: TRBJ2-7; clone size: -; V gene: TRBV10-3; D gene: -; CDR3 DNA: TGTGCCATCAGTGTCGACTCCTACGAGCAGTACTTC; CDR3 protein: CAISVDSYEQYF
J gene: TRBJ1-1; clone size: -; V gene: TRBV6-5; D gene: TRBD1; CDR3 DNA: TGTGCCAGCAGCCACGGAACAGGGGACGTCCTCTTT; CDR3 protein: CASSHGTGDVLF
J gene: TRBJ2-5; clone size: few; V gene: TRBV29-1; D gene: -; CDR3 DNA: TGCAGCGTTGTAGGCCGAGAAGAGACCCAGTACTTC; CDR3 protein: CSVVGREETQYF
J gene: TRBJ2-1; clone size: once; V gene: TRBV3-1; D gene: TRBD2; CDR3 DNA: TGTGCCAGCAGCCAAGCTCCTCTAGCGGGGGGCTATGAGCAGTTCTTC; CDR3 protein: CASSQAPLAGGYEQFF
J gene: TRBJ1-1; clone size: -; V gene: TRBV3-1; D gene: -; CDR3 DNA: TGTGCCAGCAGCCAAACCGGGACACGTACTGAAGCTTTCTTT; CDR3 protein: CASSQTGTRTEAFF
J gene: TRBJ2-5; clone size: -; V gene: TRBV3-1; D gene: -; CDR3 DNA: TGTGCCAGCAGCCACTGGACGCAAAAGACCCAGTACTTC; CDR3 protein: CASSHWTQKTQYF
J gene: TRBJ2-6; clone size: -; V gene: TRBV29-1; D gene: -; CDR3 DNA: TGCAGCGGATTCGTCTCTGGGGCCAACGTCCTGACTTTC; CDR3 protein: CSGFVSGANVLTF
J gene: TRBJ2-1; clone size: few; V gene: TRBV4-3; D gene: -; CDR3 DNA: TGCGCCAGCAGCCAAACATTCGGGACACTCAATGAGCAGTTCTTC; CDR3 protein: CASSQTFGTLNEQFF
J gene: TRBJ1-5; clone size: few; V gene: TRBV18; D gene: -; CDR3 DNA: TGTGCCAGCTCACCGTCGGGAAGTCAGCCCCAGCATTTT; CDR3 protein: CASSPSGSQPQHF
J gene: TRBJ2-5; clone size: -; V gene: TRBV24-1; D gene: TRBD2; CDR3 DNA: TGTGCCACCAGTGAGGGGACTAGCGGGGGATCGGAGACCCAGTACTTC; CDR3 protein: CATSEGTSGGSETQYF
J gene: TRBJ2-7; clone size: -; V gene: TRBV6-2/TRBV6-3; D gene: -; CDR3 DNA: TGTGCCAGCAAAAGTCAGGGCTCGAGCTCCTACGAGCAGTACTTC; CDR3 protein: CASKSQGSSSYEQYF